Following are 13 T cell receptor beta chains from one sample sequenced in a study of shared clonotypes between healthy human individuals. Assay used: immunoSEQ multiplex PCR; TCRdb lists only in-frame clones, some missing. Altogether 1 million to 1.2 million clones are present, around three quarters being singletons, with the ten largest covering 0.89%. Sequenced sample: memory CD4+ T cells from PBMCs. The sample's subset: CD45RA-negative fraction. These receptors came from a man aged 18 to 30 in good health. Some clones in this sample may be carry-over from other donors' samples.

The rearrangement links TRBV20-1 to TRBJ1-2; no firm D call. Per the germline V gene, CDR1 is DFQATT and CDR2 is SNEGSKA (reference sequence). V was cut by 4 bases and J by 5 bases, with 5 bases left in between. The CDR3 covers 10 residues. CDR3 in amino acids: CSATLYGYTF. The CDR3 nucleotides are TGCAGTGCTACCCTTTATGGCTACACCTTC.

This chain uses TRBV30 with TRBJ1-6; 12 bases match TRBD1. The trim removed 8 bases at V and 4 bases at J, leaving 6 bases unmatched. The CDR3 is 15 amino acids. Germline V lookup: CDR1 GTSNPN, CDR2 SVGIG (reference sequence). CDR3 nucleotide sequence: TGTGCCACCGGGACAGGGGGCTTTTATAATTCACCCCTCCACTTT. Its protein is CATGTGGFYNSPLHF.

The rearrangement links TRBV27 to TRBJ2-7, with unresolved D. CDR1 is MNHEY, CDR2 SMNVEV, per germline (reference sequence). V was shortened by 4 bases and J by 4 bases, with 5 bases between the two germline ends. This CDR3 is 11 amino acids long. The CDR3 DNA reads as TGTGCCAGCAGTTGGGGATACGAGCAGTACTTC. Encoded protein: CASSWGYEQYF.

V gene TRBV2 combines with J gene TRBJ1-4; D gene uncertain. Trimming took 6 bases from V and 4 from J, leaving 12 bases between them. Germline V gene data show CDR1 as SNHLY and CDR2 as FYNNEI. CDR3 length equals 14 residues. The CDR3 DNA follows: TGTGCCAGCAGATCAACGGGAAATAATGAAAAACTGTTTTTT. Its translation is CASRSTGNNEKLFF.

The chain couples TRBV27 to TRBJ2-5; D perhaps matches TRBD1 (5 bases). Trimming took off 3 bases at V and 1 base at J, with 12 bases between the two ends. The CDR3 is made up of 15 amino acids. The germline V gene has CDR1 MNHEY and CDR2 SMNVEV (reference sequence). The CDR3 loop reads CASSFAGRVQETQYF. For the CDR3, the DNA is TGTGCCAGCAGTTTTGCAGGCAGGGTCCAAGAGACCCAGTACTTC.

The chain carries TRBV28 and TRBJ2-4; 7 bases are shared with TRBD2. The CDR3 has 13 residues. Germline-derived CDR1 and CDR2 are MDHEN and SYDVKM. The junction had 7 bases not matched to a gene; V was cut back by 7 bases and J by 7 bases. Here the CDR3 reads CASMGGGENIQYF. CDR3 nucleotide sequence: TGTGCCAGCATGGGCGGGGGTGAGAACATTCAGTACTTC.

As regards this clone: The sample holds other DNA sequences that translate to the same CDR3. The V call is TRBV6-1, the J call TRBJ1-1; D is unresolved. Trimming took off 7 bases at V and 2 bases at J, with 5 bases between the two ends. The CDR3 runs to 11 residues. In germline, CDR1 is MNHNS, CDR2 SASEGT. Written as DNA, the CDR3 is TGTGCCAGCACCCTCAACACTGAAGCTTTCTTT. Translating gives CASTLNTEAFF.

This chain uses TRBV10-3 with TRBJ2-1; no clear D. Trimming left V 2 bases short and J 9 bases short, with 5 bases between. In germline, CDR1 is ENHRY, CDR2 SYGVKD. The CDR3 consists of 11 residues. The CDR3 is CAISEMGEQFF. As DNA, the CDR3 is TGTGCCATCAGTGAGATGGGTGAGCAGTTCTTC.

This chain joins TRBV7-2 and TRBJ2-1; D gene ambiguous. Trimming took 5 bases from V and 10 from J, leaving 15 bases between them. Germline-derived CDR1 and CDR2 are SGHTA and FQGNSA. The CDR3 is 13 amino acids. The CDR3 nucleotides read TGTGCCAGCAGCCCGATCCAGCGTGGGGAGCAGTTCTTC. Protein: CASSPIQRGEQFF.

J is TRBJ2-1 and V is TRBV10-3, with TRBD2 identical over 10 bases. Trimming removed 11 bases from V and 4 bases from J; junction bases left unmatched: 8. Germline V gene lookup returns CDR1 ENHRY and CDR2 SYGVKD. The CDR3 sequence is 14 residues long. The DNA for the CDR3 is TGTGCCTCCGCCGGGACTAGCGAATACAATGAGCAGTTCTTC. This gives the protein CASAGTSEYNEQFF.

The chain employs TRBV18 and TRBJ2-1; 7 bases align to TRBD1. Germline V gives CDR1 KGHSH, CDR2 LQKENI. Trimming at V came to 6 bases and at J to 8 bases, leaving 7 bases not matched to a gene. The CDR3 runs to 13 residues. The CDR3 DNA follows: TGTGCCAGCTCCCTGGACAGGCGGGATGAGCAGTTCTTC. This sequence encodes CASSLDRRDEQFF.

This rearrangement joins TRBV27 to TRBJ1-1, with no clear D. V was trimmed by 1 base and J by 3 bases, leaving 9 bases between them. Germline CDR1 is MNHEY and CDR2 is SMNVEV (reference sequence). The CDR3 contains 14 residues. CDR3 residues: CASSLYGLDTEAFF. Written as DNA, the CDR3 is TGTGCCAGCAGTTTATACGGGTTGGACACTGAAGCTTTCTTT.

This chain uses TRBV5-6 with TRBJ1-2, with 7 nucleotides matching TRBD1. V shed 4 bases and J 5 bases; nucleotides not matched to a gene: 8. CDR1 is SGHDT, CDR2 YYEEEE, per germline. The CDR3 sequence is 14 residues long. CDR3 bases: TGTGCCAGCAGCGCCCTGACAGGGAGTTATGGCTACACCTTC. Protein sequence: CASSALTGSYGYTF.